These 22 T cell receptor beta chains were sequenced from one sample in a study of shared clonotypes between healthy human individuals. Clones were read by immunoSEQ multiplex PCR, and TCRdb kept only the in-frame ones, dropping some. The table includes over a million clones, around three quarters detected once. Material: memory CD4+ T cells from PBMCs. Subset in this sample: CD45RA-negative fraction. These TCRs come from a man younger than 35 in good health. Some clones in this sample may be carry-over from other donors' samples.

The chain couples TRBV10-3 to TRBJ1-1; no clear D. V was trimmed by 6 bases and J by 3 bases, leaving 14 bases between them. The CDR3 consists of 14 residues. Germline V gene sequence: CDR1 ENHRY, CDR2 SYGVKD. The CDR3: CAIRERTDYTEAFF. As DNA, the CDR3 is TGTGCCATCAGGGAAAGGACTGACTACACTGAAGCTTTCTTT.

The V gene is TRBV6-1, the J gene TRBJ1-1, with TRBD1 as a possible D gene (5 bases). CDR1 is MNHNS and CDR2 is SASEGT in the germline V gene. The CDR3 sequence is 15 residues long. V dropped 8 bases and J dropped 4 bases, with 20 bases sitting between them. CDR3 protein: CASHLRGGLGTEAFF. As DNA, the CDR3 is TGTGCCAGCCACCTGAGGGGAGGCCTGGGCACTGAAGCTTTCTTT.

V usage is TRBV9 and J usage is TRBJ2-2; TRBD1 aligns across 10 bases. V dropped 1 base and J dropped 6; count of bases not matched to a gene: 9. The germline V gene has CDR1 SGDLS and CDR2 YYNGEE. This CDR3 is 17 amino acids long. CDR3 DNA sequence: TGTGCCAGCAGCGTAACATCCGGGACAGGGGAGGCCGGGGAGCTGTTTTTT. This translates into CASSVTSGTGEAGELFF.

The rearrangement uses TRBV19 and TRBJ1-1; 8 nucleotides align to TRBD1. The V segment lost 5 bases and the J segment 5 bases; nucleotides outside the gene matches: 7. The CDR3 has 14 amino acids. CDR1 is LNHDA, CDR2 SQIVND, per germline (reference sequence). The CDR3: CASSFRGRRTEAFF. CDR3 in DNA: TGTGCCAGTAGTTTCAGGGGGCGGAGGACTGAAGCTTTCTTT. Drawing the rest from reference TRBV19 and TRBJ1-1, the complete variable domain is DGGITQSPKYLFRKEGQNVTLSCEQNLNHDAMYWYRQDPGQGLRLIYYSQIVNDFQKGDIAEGYSVSREKKESFPLTVTSAQKNPTAFYLCASSFRGRRTEAFFGQGTRLTVV.

CDR3 region: CASWSRGRDTQYF. CDR3 in DNA: TGTGCCAGCTGGTCGAGGGGGCGGGATACGCAGTATTTT. J is TRBJ2-3 and V is TRBV6-1, with TRBD1 matching over 7 bases. Germline V gene sequence: CDR1 MNHNS, CDR2 SASEGT. The CDR3 spans 13 residues. V gave up 8 bases and J gave up 6 bases; unmatched junction bases: 8.

V is TRBV4-3 and J is TRBJ1-2; D is undetermined. The CDR3 length is 13 residues. V was clipped by 6 bases and J by 7 bases, with 15 bases between them. The germline V gene has CDR1 LGHNA and CDR2 YSLEER. The CDR3 sequence is CASSYRPDGGYTF. CDR3 DNA sequence: TGCGCCAGCAGTTATAGGCCGGACGGTGGCTACACCTTC.

The chain has TRBV6-1 and TRBJ1-2; TRBD1 aligns across 9 bases. The trim removed 2 bases at V and 7 bases at J, leaving 8 bases unmatched. The CDR3 spans 15 residues. From germline, CDR1 is MNHNS and CDR2 SASEGT. The CDR3 loop reads CASSERVQGAGGYTF. In DNA form, the CDR3 reads TGTGCCAGCAGTGAAAGGGTACAGGGGGCAGGTGGCTACACCTTC.

The gene calls are TRBV5-4 and TRBJ2-1, with D perhaps TRBD2 (5 bases). Trimming took off 4 bases at V and 4 bases at J, with 18 bases between the two ends. Per germline, CDR1 SGHNT and CDR2 YYREEE (reference sequence). The CDR3 runs 16 residues. CDR3 nucleotides: TGTGCCAGCAGCCTAGGACCAGCCACGGGATACAATGAGCAGTTCTTC. Translation: CASSLGPATGYNEQFF. Looking up the rest from reference TRBV5-4 and TRBJ2-1 gives the full variable domain: ETGVTQSPTHLIKTRGQQVTLRCSSQSGHNTVSWYQQALGQGPQFIFQYYREEENGRGNFPPRFSGLQFPNYSSELNVNALELDDSALYLCASSLGPATGYNEQFFGPGTRLTVL.

The CDR3 DNA reads TGTGCCAGCAGCTCAGGGGGACTAGCGGGAGTCTACAATGAGCAGTTCTTC. It specifies CASSSGGLAGVYNEQFF. V and J are TRBV13 and TRBJ2-1; 14 nucleotides agree with TRBD2. The V gene's germline CDR1 is PRHDT and CDR2 FYEKMQ (reference sequence). Trimming at V came to 4 bases and at J to 3 bases, leaving 5 bases not matched to a gene. The CDR3 runs to 17 residues.

V usage is TRBV4-1 and J usage is TRBJ1-4, with a tentative D call TRBD1 (5 bases). CDR1 and CDR2 from the germline V gene are MGHRA and YSYEKL. Trimming removed 0 bases at V and 4 bases at J, with 9 bases between. The CDR3 is made up of 15 amino acids. The chain's CDR3 is CASSQDAGYNEKLFF. The CDR3 DNA reads as TGCGCCAGCAGCCAAGATGCAGGGTATAATGAAAAACTGTTTTTT.

This chain joins TRBV7-2 and TRBJ1-4; 10 positions match TRBD1. The CDR3 runs to 16 residues. Losses at the gene ends were 5 bases for V and 8 bases for J; bases not matched to a gene: 11. Germline V gene lookup returns CDR1 SGHTA and CDR2 FQGNSA. In DNA form, the CDR3 reads TGTGCCAGCAGCCCTAGGGGGACAGGGGTTGGAGAAAAACTGTTTTTT. Its protein product is CASSPRGTGVGEKLFF. Together with reference TRBV7-2 and TRBJ1-4, the CDR3 gives the full variable domain: GAGVSQSPSNKVTEKGKDVELRCDPISGHTALYWYRQSLGQGLEFLIYFQGNSAPDKSGLPSDRFSAERTGGSVSTLTIQRTQQEDSAVYLCASSPRGTGVGEKLFFGSGTQLSVL.

The chain links TRBV9 to TRBJ2-2; 10 nucleotides agree with TRBD1. This CDR3 is 15 amino acids long. The V gene's germline CDR1 is SGDLS and CDR2 YYNGEE. J lost 6 bases, V lost 3 bases, and 5 bases had no gene match. The CDR3 DNA follows: TGTGCCAGCAGCGCCGGGACAGGGGTCGCCGGGGAGCTGTTTTTT. This translates into CASSAGTGVAGELFF.

The chain links TRBV5-1 to TRBJ2-2; possibly TRBD2 for D (5 bases). Germline V lookup: CDR1 SGHRS, CDR2 YFSETQ. The CDR3 is made up of 16 amino acids. The V end lost 5 bases, the J end lost 2 bases, and 16 bases lay between the germline ends. CDR3 in DNA: TGCGCCAGCAGTTCCGGTGGCGGGTCCAACACCGGGGAGCTGTTTTTT. Amino acid sequence: CASSSGGGSNTGELFF.

CDR3 in DNA: TGTGCCAGCAGTTTTCGGGACAGGGTTGAGCAGTTCTTC. It specifies CASSFRDRVEQFF. J is TRBJ2-1 and V is TRBV6-5; 9 bases line up with TRBD1. The CDR3 has 13 amino acids. Germline CDR1 MNHEY, CDR2 SVGAGI. Losses at the gene ends were 4 bases for V and 9 bases for J; bases not matched to a gene: 4.

This chain uses TRBV19 with TRBJ1-5; 11 bases are shared with TRBD1. The germline V gene has CDR1 LNHDA and CDR2 SQIVND (reference sequence). The CDR3 is 17 residues long. V lost 3 bases to trimming and J lost 4 bases; unmatched junction nucleotides: 8. CDR3 coding DNA: TGTGCCAGTAGTATGGGGAATTGGGACAGGGGGAATCAGCCCCAGCATTTT. Its protein is CASSMGNWDRGNQPQHF.

This clone was seen just once. The chain carries TRBV11-2 and TRBJ2-7; D perhaps matches TRBD1 (6 bases). CDR3 length: 16 residues. Trimming took off 6 bases at V and 2 bases at J, with 20 bases between the two ends. The germline V gene has CDR1 SGHAT and CDR2 FQNNGV. The CDR3 DNA reads TGTGCCAGCAGACCAGCAGGGACACAAAAAACCTACGAGCAGTACTTC. Its protein is CASRPAGTQKTYEQYF.

This clone has only one observation. CDR3 residues: CATWTGASYGYTF. In DNA form, the CDR3 reads TGTGCCACCTGGACAGGGGCGAGCTATGGCTACACCTTC. V usage is TRBV10-3 and J usage is TRBJ1-2, with TRBD1 identical over 9 bases. The CDR3 covers 13 residues. V shed 10 bases, J shed 4 bases, and the junction held 7 bases outside the gene matches. The V gene's germline CDR1 is ENHRY and CDR2 SYGVKD.

J is TRBJ2-3 and V is TRBV7-9, with D unresolved. Germline CDR1 SEHNR, CDR2 FQNEAQ (reference sequence). The CDR3 length is 13 residues. Trimming stripped 4 bases from V and 1 base from J, with 6 bases between. CDR3 loop: CASSSAGTDTQYF. The CDR3 nucleotides are TGTGCCAGCAGCTCCGCAGGCACAGATACGCAGTATTTT.

The chain uses TRBV2 and TRBJ2-3, with TRBD2 identical over 8 bases. The germline CDR1 and CDR2 sequences are SNHLY and FYNNEI. With V trimmed by 1 base and J by 6 bases, 9 bases remained unmatched. The CDR3 totals 16 residues. In DNA form, the CDR3 reads TGTGCCAGCAGTGAAGTAGCCCCGGGAGGGGCCGATACGCAGTATTTT. Its protein is CASSEVAPGGADTQYF.

The chain joins TRBV5-1 to TRBJ2-1; TRBD1 agrees at 11 bases. Germline CDR1 reads SGHRS; CDR2 reads YFSETQ. Trimming cost V 3 bases and J 3 bases; bases outside gene matches: 11. The CDR3 has 18 residues. CDR3 in amino acids: CASSSRTGQGVFYNEQFF. DNA for the CDR3: TGCGCCAGCAGCTCCCGAACGGGACAGGGGGTTTTCTACAATGAGCAGTTCTTC.

The gene calls are TRBV27 and TRBJ2-6; no clear D gene. In germline, CDR1 is MNHEY, CDR2 SMNVEV (reference sequence). Trimming removed 7 bases from V and 0 bases from J, with 10 bases in between. This CDR3 has 15 amino acids. The CDR3 region is CASIPLNSGANVLTF. CDR3 nucleotides: TGTGCCAGCATTCCTTTGAACTCTGGGGCCAACGTCCTGACTTTC.

This clone was detected only once. The CDR3: CASSLGWGTQYF. In DNA, the CDR3 is TGCGCCAGCAGCTTGGGTTGGGGGACCCAGTACTTC. The rearrangement uses TRBV5-1 and TRBJ2-5; no definite D call. Trimming shortened V by 0 bases and J by 7 bases, and 7 bases separated the two germline ends. The CDR3 is 12 amino acids. Germline lookup yields CDR1 SGHRS and CDR2 YFSETQ.